Included here is one TCR beta chain sequence, with context. Its antigen is currently unknown. Clones were sequenced by immunoSEQ multiplex PCR, and TCRdb holds only the in-frame ones, with some missing. The sample contains some 120,000 clones, about 91% of which appear only once. This sample was taken from a study of T cell responses to AZD1222 COVID-19 vaccine. Study-wide results and caveats: Donors were mostly white British, more females; clonal diversity possibly underestimated.

Germline CDR1 and CDR2: MNHEY and SVGAGI. The germline V and J ends were trimmed by 7 bases and 8 bases, with 17 bases remaining between them. This CDR3 is 13 amino acids long. The source material was peripheral blood, sampled on day 0 of AZD1222 vaccination. The chain links TRBV6-5 to TRBJ1-2; possible D gene TRBD1, 5 bases. This clonotype was obtained from an adult in good health. CDR3 protein: CASTHEGTGGYTF. The CDR3 nucleotides are TGTGCCAGCACCCACGAGGGGACGGGCGGCTACACCTTC.